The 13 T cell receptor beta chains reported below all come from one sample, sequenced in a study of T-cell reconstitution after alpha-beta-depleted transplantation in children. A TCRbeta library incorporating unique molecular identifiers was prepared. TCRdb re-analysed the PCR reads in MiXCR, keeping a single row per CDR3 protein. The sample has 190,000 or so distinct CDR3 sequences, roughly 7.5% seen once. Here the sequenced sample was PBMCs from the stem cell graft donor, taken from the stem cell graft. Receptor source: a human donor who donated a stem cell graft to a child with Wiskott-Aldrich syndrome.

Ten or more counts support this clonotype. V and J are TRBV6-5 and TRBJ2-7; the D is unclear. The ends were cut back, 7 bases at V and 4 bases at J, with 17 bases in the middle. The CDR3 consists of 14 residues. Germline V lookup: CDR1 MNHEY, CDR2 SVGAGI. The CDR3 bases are TGTGCCAGCACCCCGGTCGGGCGCGGATACGAGCAGTACTTC. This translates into CASTPVGRGYEQYF.

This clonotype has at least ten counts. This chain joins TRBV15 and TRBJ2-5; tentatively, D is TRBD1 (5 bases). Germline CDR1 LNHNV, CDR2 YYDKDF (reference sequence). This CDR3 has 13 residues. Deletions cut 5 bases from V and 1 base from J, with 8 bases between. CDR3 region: CATSFGAQETQYF. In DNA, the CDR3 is TGTGCCACCAGCTTTGGGGCCCAAGAGACCCAGTACTTC.

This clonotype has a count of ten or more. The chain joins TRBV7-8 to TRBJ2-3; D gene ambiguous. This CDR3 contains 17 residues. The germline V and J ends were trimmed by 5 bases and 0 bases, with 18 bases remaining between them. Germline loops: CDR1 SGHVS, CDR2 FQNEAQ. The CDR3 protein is CASSPPDGRSSTDTQYF. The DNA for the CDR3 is TGTGCCAGCAGCCCGCCAGACGGTAGAAGTAGCACAGATACGCAGTATTTT.

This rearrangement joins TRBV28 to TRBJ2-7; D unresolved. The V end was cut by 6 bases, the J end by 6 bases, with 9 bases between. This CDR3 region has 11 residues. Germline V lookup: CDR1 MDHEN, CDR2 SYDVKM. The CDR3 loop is CASSVPGEQYF. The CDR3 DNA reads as TGTGCCAGCAGCGTCCCCGGCGAGCAGTACTTC.

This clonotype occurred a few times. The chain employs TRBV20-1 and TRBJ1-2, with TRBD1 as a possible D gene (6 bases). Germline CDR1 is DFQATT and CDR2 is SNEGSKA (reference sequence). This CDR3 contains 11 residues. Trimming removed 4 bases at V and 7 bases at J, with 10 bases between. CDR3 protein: CSANQGPGYTF. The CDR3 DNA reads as TGCAGTGCTAACCAGGGGCCTGGCTACACCTTC.

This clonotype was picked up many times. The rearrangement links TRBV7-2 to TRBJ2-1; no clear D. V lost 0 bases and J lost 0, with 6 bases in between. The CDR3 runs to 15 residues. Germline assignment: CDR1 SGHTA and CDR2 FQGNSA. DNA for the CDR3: TGTGCCAGCAGCTTAGCCGTGGACTCCTACAATGAGCAGTTCTTC. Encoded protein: CASSLAVDSYNEQFF. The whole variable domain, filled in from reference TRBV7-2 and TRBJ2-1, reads GAGVSQSPSNKVTEKGKDVELRCDPISGHTALYWYRQSLGQGLEFLIYFQGNSAPDKSGLPSDRFSAERTGGSVSTLTIQRTQQEDSAVYLCASSLAVDSYNEQFFGPGTRLTVL.

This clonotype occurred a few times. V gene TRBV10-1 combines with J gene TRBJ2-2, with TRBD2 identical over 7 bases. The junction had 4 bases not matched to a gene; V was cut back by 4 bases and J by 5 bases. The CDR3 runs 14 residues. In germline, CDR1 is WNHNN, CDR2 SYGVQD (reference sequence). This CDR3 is CASSVDSGTGELFF. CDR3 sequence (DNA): TGCGCCAGCAGTGTTGATAGCGGGACCGGGGAGCTGTTTTTT.

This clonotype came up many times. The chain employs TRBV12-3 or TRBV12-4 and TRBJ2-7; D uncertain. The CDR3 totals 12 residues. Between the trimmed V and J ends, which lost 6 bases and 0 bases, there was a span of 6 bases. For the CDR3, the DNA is TGTGCCAGCAGCCGCCCCTCCTACGAGCAGTACTTC. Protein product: CASSRPSYEQYF.

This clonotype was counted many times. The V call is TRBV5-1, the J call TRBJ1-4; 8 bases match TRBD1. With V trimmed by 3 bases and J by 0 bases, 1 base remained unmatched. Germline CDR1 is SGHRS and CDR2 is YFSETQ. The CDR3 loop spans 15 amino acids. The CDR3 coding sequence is TGCGCCAGCAGCTGGGGACAGGCAACTAATGAAAAACTGTTTTTT. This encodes CASSWGQATNEKLFF.

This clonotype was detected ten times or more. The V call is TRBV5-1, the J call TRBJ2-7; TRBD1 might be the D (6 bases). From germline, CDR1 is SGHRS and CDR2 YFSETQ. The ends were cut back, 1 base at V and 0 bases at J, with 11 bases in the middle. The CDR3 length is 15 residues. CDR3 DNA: TGCGCCAGCAGCTTGACAGGGAGCGGCTCCTACGAGCAGTACTTC. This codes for CASSLTGSGSYEQYF.

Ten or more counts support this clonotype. This CDR3 reads CASSLRGGADNQPQHF. The CDR3 bases are TGTGCCAGCAGTTTACGGGGCGGGGCAGATAATCAGCCCCAGCATTTT. The chain combines TRBV12-3 or TRBV12-4 with TRBJ1-5, with D possibly TRBD1 on 5 matching bases. CDR3 size: 16 residues. The germline V and J ends were trimmed by 2 bases and 4 bases, with 15 bases remaining between them.

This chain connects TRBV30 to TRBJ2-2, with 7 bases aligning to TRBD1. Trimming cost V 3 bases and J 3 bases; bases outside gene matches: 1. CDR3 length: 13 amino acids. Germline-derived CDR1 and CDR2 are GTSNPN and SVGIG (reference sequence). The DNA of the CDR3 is TGTGCCTGGAGGGGACAGCACACCGGGGAGCTGTTTTTT. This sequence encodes CAWRGQHTGELFF.

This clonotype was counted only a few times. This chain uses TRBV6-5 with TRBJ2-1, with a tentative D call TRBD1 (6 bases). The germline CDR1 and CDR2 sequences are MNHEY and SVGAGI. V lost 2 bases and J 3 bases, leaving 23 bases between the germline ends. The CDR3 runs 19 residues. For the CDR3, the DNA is TGTGCCAGCAGTTACCTGGGAGCGCAGGGGATTACAAACTACAATGAGCAGTTCTTC. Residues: CASSYLGAQGITNYNEQFF.